These 14 T cell receptor beta chains originate from one sample sequenced in a study of blood T cell repertoires in COVID-19. TCRdb keeps only in-frame clones here, not all; method: immunoSEQ multiplex PCR. The profile covers around 130,000 clones, with 88% appearing a single time and 10% taken by the ten largest. Sequenced input: peripheral blood. These receptors all stem from a man between 60 and 75 years old with active or convalescent COVID-19.

CDR3 residues: CASSEGTGVSFNYGYTF. The DNA of the CDR3 is TGTGCCAGCAGTGAAGGGACAGGGGTCTCTTTTAACTATGGCTACACCTTC. The chain has TRBV6-1 and TRBJ1-2, with 9 bases lining up with TRBD1. The CDR3 has 17 amino acids. Trimming cost V 1 base and J 1 base; bases outside gene matches: 7. The V gene's germline CDR1 is MNHNS and CDR2 SASEGT.

The chain employs TRBV10-3 and TRBJ2-3; 8 positions agree with TRBD2. V lost 3 bases and J lost 2; bases outside the gene matches: 4. CDR1 and CDR2 from the germline V gene are ENHRY and SYGVKD. The CDR3 length is 15 residues. The CDR3 loop is CAISDPAGVTDTQYF. CDR3 nucleotides: TGTGCCATCAGTGATCCAGCGGGAGTCACAGATACGCAGTATTTT.

CDR3 region: CASSLDGGRNQPQHF. CDR3 nucleotides: TGCGCCAGCAGCTTGGATGGAGGGCGGAACCAGCCCCAGCATTTT. The chain carries TRBV5-1 and TRBJ1-5; no definite D call. CDR3 size: 15 residues. The germline gives CDR1 SGHRS, CDR2 YFSETQ. Trimming took 0 bases from V and 7 from J, leaving 14 bases between them.

As to this clone: This sample includes further DNA sequences coding for the same CDR3. The rearrangement uses TRBV2 and TRBJ2-3; 8 nucleotides match TRBD1. CDR3 length equals 14 residues. Trimming removed 5 bases from V and 2 bases from J; junction bases left unmatched: 3. Per the germline V gene, CDR1 is SNHLY and CDR2 is FYNNEI. Written as DNA, the CDR3 is TGTGCCAGCAGTCTTCAGGGGGCCACAGATACGCAGTATTTT. It codes for CASSLQGATDTQYF.

The chain employs TRBV29-1 and TRBJ2-7; D might be TRBD2 (5 bases). Per germline, CDR1 SQVTM and CDR2 ANQGSEA. Trimming pared 3 bases from V and 5 bases from J, leaving 14 bases between. This CDR3 is 13 amino acids long. The CDR3 region is CSVDFGLGDEQYF. The CDR3 region has the DNA TGCAGCGTTGATTTCGGGTTGGGAGACGAGCAGTACTTC.

Only a few counts were recorded for this clone. J is TRBJ2-7 and V is TRBV19; tentatively, D is TRBD1 (6 bases). CDR1 LNHDA and CDR2 SQIVND come from the germline V gene (reference sequence). The CDR3 runs to 15 residues. V was shortened by 5 bases and J by 6 bases, with 20 bases between the two germline ends. As DNA, the CDR3 is TGTGCCAGTAGTCTAACAGGGTTCTCTCCTTCCGAGCAGTACTTC. It codes for CASSLTGFSPSEQYF.

This chain joins TRBV27 and TRBJ2-7; 8 bases line up with TRBD2. Germline assignment: CDR1 MNHEY and CDR2 SMNVEV (reference sequence). V gave up 8 bases and J gave up 3 bases; unmatched junction bases: 6. CDR3 length: 13 residues. Here the CDR3 DNA reads TGTGCCAGCTCGGGGGGGTACGGCTACGAGCAGTACTTC. This encodes CASSGGYGYEQYF.

The chain uses TRBV27 and TRBJ1-2; D may be TRBD1 (6 bases). The CDR3 covers 15 residues. CDR1 and CDR2 (germline): MNHEY, SMNVEV (reference sequence). V was pared by 2 bases and J by 10 bases, with 20 bases between. The CDR3 region has the DNA TGTGCCAGCAGTTTAGCCGGGACACTTGGTTCTAACTACACCTTC. Protein product: CASSLAGTLGSNYTF.

This clone occurred once. This rearrangement joins TRBV2 to TRBJ1-3; unclear D gene. CDR1 and CDR2 from the germline V gene are SNHLY and FYNNEI. Trimming removed 5 bases at V and 0 bases at J, with 14 bases between. The CDR3 length is 16 residues. CDR3 DNA: TGTGCCAGCAGTTCTCCCACATCCTTCTCTGGAAACACCATATATTTT. Translation gives CASSSPTSFSGNTIYF.

The chain has TRBV6-6 and TRBJ1-4; TRBD1 might be the D (5 bases). Trimming removed 0 bases at V and 4 bases at J, with 6 bases between. The CDR3 totals 14 residues. The germline CDR1 and CDR2 sequences are MNHNY and SVGAGI (reference sequence). Written as DNA, the CDR3 is TGTGCCAGCAGTTACTCCCAGGGTAATGAAAAACTGTTTTTT. Translation: CASSYSQGNEKLFF.

The chain recombines TRBV28 with TRBJ2-7; 7 bases map to TRBD1. This CDR3 has 15 residues. V dropped 7 bases and J dropped 9; count of bases not matched to a gene: 18. The germline gives CDR1 MDHEN, CDR2 SYDVKM. The CDR3 protein is CASTPNRQGQRVQYF. As DNA, the CDR3 is TGTGCCAGCACCCCCAACCGACAGGGCCAAAGAGTGCAGTACTTC.

This clone has only one observation. This chain uses TRBV9 with TRBJ2-2, with 8 bases aligning to TRBD2. Trimming cost V 3 bases and J 3 bases; bases outside gene matches: 1. Looked up from germline, CDR1 is SGDLS and CDR2 is YYNGEE. This CDR3 comprises 14 residues. The CDR3 here is CASSAGGDTGELFF. In nucleotides, the CDR3 is TGTGCCAGCAGCGCGGGAGGGGACACCGGGGAGCTGTTTTTT.

V is TRBV5-1 and J is TRBJ2-3; TRBD2 is a possible D gene (5 bases). Germline assignment: CDR1 SGHRS and CDR2 YFSETQ. V was clipped by 3 bases and J by 2 bases, with 13 bases between them. This CDR3 contains 15 residues. CDR3 protein: CASSWTGVPTDTQYF. The CDR3 DNA follows: TGCGCCAGCAGCTGGACCGGGGTTCCCACAGATACGCAGTATTTT.

The V call is TRBV5-1, the J call TRBJ2-7; TRBD2 aligns across 15 bases. Germline V gene lookup returns CDR1 SGHRS and CDR2 YFSETQ. CDR3 length: 19 amino acids. After removal of 3 bases from V and 1 base from J, the junction contained 11 bases not matched to a gene. This chain's CDR3 is CASSWERTSGRAPSYEQYF. In DNA form, the CDR3 reads TGCGCCAGCAGCTGGGAACGGACTAGCGGGAGGGCCCCGTCCTACGAGCAGTACTTC.